Listed below are T cell receptor beta chains from one sample, sequenced in a study of OX40 agonist ivuxolimab in advanced cancers. Measured with immunoSEQ multiplex PCR; TCRdb has only the in-frame clones, and not every one. The sample carries 45,000 to 65,000 clones, roughly 80% recorded once. Material: CD4+ or CD8+ T cells sorted from blood, obtained in a trial of the OX40 agonist ivuxolimab. These receptors were taken from an adult with an advanced solid tumor such as melanoma, head and neck, liver or kidney cancer. Both conserved end residues are part of each CDR3. A D gene is named only where the DNA matches it firmly. Clone size appears in some rows only: once, few, many, or a class for an expanded clone.

>TRBD2|TRBV4-3|TRBJ2-1|-
TGCGCCAGCAGCCCCGGGACTAGCGGCCACTTTAGCTCCTACAATGAGCAGTTCTTC
CASSPGTSGHFSSYNEQFF
>TRBD1|TRBV6-6|TRBJ1-5|once
TGTGCCAGCACCCAAGACAGGGTGAGTCAGCCCCAGCATTTT
CASTQDRVSQPQHF
>TRBD1|TRBV4-3|TRBJ1-4|-
TGCGCCAGCAGCCAAGGACAGGGTAATGAAAAACTGTTTTTT
CASSQGQGNEKLFF
>TRBD1|TRBV11-3|TRBJ2-7|-
TGTGCCAGCAGCTTGACAGGGGGCTCCTACGAGCAGTACTTC
CASSLTGGSYEQYF
>-|TRBV7-3|TRBJ1-6|-
TGTGCCAGCAGCTTAACTGGCGGGGTTGATTCACCCCTCCACTTT
CASSLTGGVDSPLHF
>-|TRBV2|TRBJ1-6|-
TGTGCCAGCAGGGTCGGGTGGCATTCACCCCTCCACTTT
CASRVGWHSPLHF
>TRBD2|TRBV5-1|TRBJ2-7|-
TGCGCCAGCAGCCAGACTAGCGGGGGCCCCTACGAGCAGTACTTC
CASSQTSGGPYEQYF
>-|TRBV19|TRBJ1-4|-
TGTGCCAGTAGTCTCGGCCCGGGGGCGGCCCTTAATGAAAAACTGTTTTTT
CASSLGPGAALNEKLFF
>-|TRBV20-1|TRBJ1-5|-
TGCAGTGCTGCGTTTGGGCCCCAGCATTTT
CSAAFGPQHF
>TRBD1|TRBV11-3|TRBJ2-2|few
TGTGCCAGCAGCACTGGGACAGGCCAAGTCACCGGGGAGCTGTTTTTT
CASSTGTGQVTGELFF
>-|TRBV7-2|TRBJ1-2|-
TGTGCCAGCCGGGGGACCGACCTTAACTATGGCTACACCTTC
CASRGTDLNYGYTF
>-|TRBV11-2|TRBJ2-1|-
TGTGCCAGCGCCCAGAGGGGGTCCTACAATGAGCAGTTCTTC
CASAQRGSYNEQFF
>-|TRBV7-9|TRBJ1-4|-
TGTGCCAGCAGCAGAGGCTATGAAAAACTGTTTTTT
CASSRGYEKLFF
>TRBD1|TRBV10-3|TRBJ2-7|-
TGTGCCATCAGTGGGTTTGGGACAGGGGGCGACGAGCAGTACTTC
CAISGFGTGGDEQYF
>-|TRBV10-3|TRBJ1-3|once
TGTGCCATCAGTGTAGGCCGCGGAAACACCATATATTTT
CAISVGRGNTIYF
>-|TRBV6-1|TRBJ1-4|-
TGTGCCAGCAGCCTCATGAGTACAGGGAATGAAAAACTGTTTTTT
CASSLMSTGNEKLFF
>TRBD1|TRBV6-1|TRBJ1-2|-
TGTGCCAGCAGTTCAGGGGGCCCGCGTGGCTACACCTTC
CASSSGGPRGYTF
>-|TRBV12-2|TRBJ2-2|-
TGTGCCAGCAGCCCCGGGGGGGTTGGGGAGCTGTTTTTT
CASSPGGVGELFF
>-|TRBV7-3|TRBJ2-7|-
TGTGCCAGCAGCAGCCAGGGGGGACCCAACTACGAGCAGTACTTC
CASSSQGGPNYEQYF
>-|TRBV19|TRBJ1-5|-
TGTGCCAGTAGTATCGTGGGCGGTCAGCCCCAGCATTTT
CASSIVGGQPQHF
>-|TRBV7-2|TRBJ1-2|-
TGTGCCAGCAGCTCCTGGACAGACTATGGCTACACCTTC
CASSSWTDYGYTF
>TRBD1|TRBV19|TRBJ2-3|-
TGTGCCAGTAGTATGGCGACAGGGGGCACAGATACGCAGTATTTT
CASSMATGGTDTQYF
>TRBD2|TRBV5-1|TRBJ2-5|-
TGCGCCAGCACGCCTAGGGGTAGCGGGGCCGCGGAGACCCAGTACTTC
CASTPRGSGAAETQYF
>-|TRBV5-1|TRBJ1-2|-
TGCGCCAGCAGCAATACAAGGGACTATGGCTACACCTTC
CASSNTRDYGYTF
>TRBD2|TRBV9|TRBJ2-3|-
TGTGCCAGCAGCGTAGATCTGCGGGGGGCCGGGGATACGCAGTATTTT
CASSVDLRGAGDTQYF
>-|TRBV9|TRBJ2-2|-
TGTGCCAGCAGCGTAGCTACGTTGGACCACACCGGGGAGCTGTTTTTT
CASSVATLDHTGELFF
>-|TRBV6-1|TRBJ1-5|-
TGTGCCAGCAGCGAAACAGGGTGGCAGCATTTT
CASSETGWQHF
>-|TRBV4-3|TRBJ2-2|-
TGCGCCAGCAGCCAAGATACCCCGGGTAGCCGCACCGGGGAGCTGTTTTTT
CASSQDTPGSRTGELFF
>-|TRBV6-1|TRBJ2-7|-
TGTGCCAGCAGTAAAGAGGGACACCACTACGAGCAGTACTTC
CASSKEGHHYEQYF
>TRBD1|TRBV10-3|TRBJ2-1|-
TGTGCCATCAGTGACACCGGGACAGGGGTCTCCAATGAGCAGTTCTTC
CAISDTGTGVSNEQFF
>TRBD1|TRBV7-9|TRBJ1-1|-
TGTGCCAGCGGGACAGGGGTTTTCACTGAAGCTTTCTTT
CASGTGVFTEAFF
>-|TRBV20-1|TRBJ1-1|-
TGCAGTGCTTATGACAAGCCTGAAGCTTTCTTT
CSAYDKPEAFF
>-|TRBV9|TRBJ2-7|-
TGTGCCAGCAGCGCCAGTTGGGGGGCCCCCTACGAGCAGTACTTC
CASSASWGAPYEQYF